This TCR beta chain came from a study of neurological immune-mediated disorders. General study findings and limits: HTLV-1-associated myelopathy ranked highest for TCR clonal expansion and multiple sclerosis lowest, beneath healthy controls. The multiple sclerosis repertoire cluster lacked an association with any feature, whether clinical or MRI.

This clonotype turned up a few times. Its antigen is unidentified. Germline CDR1 is SGHDT and CDR2 is YYEEEE. The length of the CDR3 is 22 residues. From 15-18 subjects, every sequencing run obtained over 160 million TCR-beta sequences. TCRdb fed the 5' RACE reads into MiXCR, producing one record per CDR3 protein. The data contain about 55,000 distinct CDR3 sequences, around 4% of them seen just once; the ten biggest clones take up less than 2%. Where libraries were unsorted, they were derived from 2 million PBMCs stored at -80 degrees C. The rearrangement links TRBV5-6 to TRBJ2-1, with D maybe TRBD1 (6 bases). Near its end, the DNA agrees better with TRBJ2-7, so the J call may be wrong. Specimen: PBMCs. The clonotype originates from a young man with multiple sclerosis. The CDR3 nucleotides read TGTGCCAGCAGCTTGAAAGGAATACGGGACACAAATAAGCGGATCTCCTACAATGAGCAGTACTTC. Its protein is CASSLKGIRDTNKRISYNEQYF.